This TCR beta chain was obtained from a study of blood T cell repertoires in COVID-19. Study-wide context: The United States, Italy and Spain provided the acute and convalescent COVID-19 samples. Sample material is recorded as cDNA or gDNA derived from T cells, B-cell-depleted T cells, or PBMCs.

Trimming removed 7 bases from V and 4 bases from J; junction bases left unmatched: 7. CDR3 length: 14 amino acids. CDR1 LNHDA and CDR2 SQIVND come from the germline V gene (reference sequence). In the authors' methods: Amplification with reference gene primers provided the estimates of nucleated cell counts. Libraries were prepared by immunoSEQ multiplex PCR; TCRdb keeps only in-frame clonotypes and omits some of them. The V and J calls and the clone size are those of that table, but D and trimming were determined from the DNA. The data contain 100,000 to 110,000 clones, around 88% of them singletons.

Sequenced input: peripheral blood. The chain combines TRBV19 with TRBJ2-1; 7 bases are a match to TRBD1. This sequence originates from a human donor in a cohort sampled during active COVID-19. CDR3 coding DNA: TGTGCCAGTAAGGTCGGGACAGCGTACAATGAGCAGTTCTTC. It translates to CASKVGTAYNEQFF.